The clone carrying this T cell receptor beta chain is categorized as medium-sized. Its antigen is unidentified. Scientists ran DNA taken from cultured CD4+ T cells through the Oncomine TCR Beta short-read assay for sequencing. TCRdb reprocessed the PCR reads via MiXCR and lists one record per CDR3 protein. Counted here are roughly 2,200 distinct CDR3 sequences, around a sixth occurring once; the ten biggest clones make up around 20%. Treatment here: roughly 11-day PBMC culture with coronavirus spike peptide pools or control peptides (ViraFEST assay). CD4+ T cells that came from the unexposed donor were collected before the COVID-19 pandemic (2011-2018). This sample is drawn from a study of vaccination and CD4 T cells after COVID-19. V was clipped by 1 base and J by 6 bases, with 13 bases between them. The CDR3 spans 15 residues. Germline V gives CDR1 SGHTA, CDR2 FQGNSA.

This clonotype was obtained from a human donor in good health. Sample: CD4+ T cells from blood, cultured in vitro. The chain uses TRBV7-2 and TRBJ1-5, with D maybe TRBD1 (5 bases). In DNA, the CDR3 is TGTGCCAGCAGCTTAGGCAGGGTAAGAATTCAGCCCCAGCATTTT. This translates into CASSLGRVRIQPQHF.